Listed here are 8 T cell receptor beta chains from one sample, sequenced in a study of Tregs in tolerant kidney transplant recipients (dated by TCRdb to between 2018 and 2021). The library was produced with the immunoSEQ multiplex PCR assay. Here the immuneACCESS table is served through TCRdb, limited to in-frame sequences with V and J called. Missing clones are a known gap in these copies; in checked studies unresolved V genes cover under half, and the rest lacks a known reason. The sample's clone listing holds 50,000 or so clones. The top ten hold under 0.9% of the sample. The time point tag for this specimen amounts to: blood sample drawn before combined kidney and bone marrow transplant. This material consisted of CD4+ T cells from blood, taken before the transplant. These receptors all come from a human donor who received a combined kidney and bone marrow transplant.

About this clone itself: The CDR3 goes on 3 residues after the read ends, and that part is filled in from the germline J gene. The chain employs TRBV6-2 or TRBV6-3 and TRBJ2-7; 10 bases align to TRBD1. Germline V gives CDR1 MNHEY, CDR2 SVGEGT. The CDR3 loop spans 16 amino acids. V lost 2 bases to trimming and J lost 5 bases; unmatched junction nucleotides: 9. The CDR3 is CASSYPIRDRGDEQYF. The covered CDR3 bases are TGTGCCAGCAGTTACCCCATCCGGGACAGGGGAGACGAG.

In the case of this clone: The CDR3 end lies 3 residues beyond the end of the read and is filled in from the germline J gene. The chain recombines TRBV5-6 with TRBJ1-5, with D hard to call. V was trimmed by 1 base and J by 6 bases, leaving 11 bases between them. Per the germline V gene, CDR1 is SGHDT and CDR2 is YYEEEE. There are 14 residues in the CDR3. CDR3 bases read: TGTGCCAGCAGCTTGTTAGGGTCGAGTCAGCCC. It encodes CASSLLGSSQP. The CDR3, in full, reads CASSLLGSSQPQHF.

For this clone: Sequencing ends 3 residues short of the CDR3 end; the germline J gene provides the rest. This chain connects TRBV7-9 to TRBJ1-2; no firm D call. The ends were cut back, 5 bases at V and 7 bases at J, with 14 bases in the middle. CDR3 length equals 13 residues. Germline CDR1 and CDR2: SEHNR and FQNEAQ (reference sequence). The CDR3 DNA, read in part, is TGTGCCAGCAGCCCCTTCGGGTTGCTTGGC. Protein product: CASSPFGLLG. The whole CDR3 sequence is CASSPFGLLGYTF.

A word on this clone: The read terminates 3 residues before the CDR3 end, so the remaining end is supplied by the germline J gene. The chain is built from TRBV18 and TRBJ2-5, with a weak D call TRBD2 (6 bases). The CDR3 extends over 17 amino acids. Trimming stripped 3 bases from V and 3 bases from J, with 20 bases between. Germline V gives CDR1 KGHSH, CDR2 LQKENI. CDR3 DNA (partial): TGTGCCAGCTCACCGATCATCGTCCTGGGGGGAAAAGAGACC. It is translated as CASSPIIVLGGKET. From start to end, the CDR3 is CASSPIIVLGGKETQYF.

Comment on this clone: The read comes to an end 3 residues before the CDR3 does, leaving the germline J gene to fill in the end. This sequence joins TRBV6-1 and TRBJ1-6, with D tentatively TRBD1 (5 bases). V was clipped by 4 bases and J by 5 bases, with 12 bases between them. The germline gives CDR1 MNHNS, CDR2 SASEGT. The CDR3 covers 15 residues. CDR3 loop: CASSARVGDNSPLHF. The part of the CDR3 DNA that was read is TGTGCCAGCAGTGCCAGGGTTGGTGATAATTCACCC.

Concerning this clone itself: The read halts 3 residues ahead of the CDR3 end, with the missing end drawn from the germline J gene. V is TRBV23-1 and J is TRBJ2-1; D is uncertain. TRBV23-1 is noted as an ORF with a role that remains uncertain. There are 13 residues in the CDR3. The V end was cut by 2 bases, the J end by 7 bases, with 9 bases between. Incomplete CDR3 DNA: TGCGCCAGCAGTCAACGCCCACGGAATGAG. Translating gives CASSQRPRNE. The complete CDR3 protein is CASSQRPRNEQFF.

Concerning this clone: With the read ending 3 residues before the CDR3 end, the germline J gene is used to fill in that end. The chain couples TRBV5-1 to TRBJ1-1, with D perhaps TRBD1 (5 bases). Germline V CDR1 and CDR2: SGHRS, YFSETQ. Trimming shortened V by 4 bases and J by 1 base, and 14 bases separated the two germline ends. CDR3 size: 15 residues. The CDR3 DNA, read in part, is TGCGCCAGCAGCCCCGGAGGGGCAGAGAACACTGAA. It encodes CASSPGGAENTE. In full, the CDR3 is CASSPGGAENTEAFF.

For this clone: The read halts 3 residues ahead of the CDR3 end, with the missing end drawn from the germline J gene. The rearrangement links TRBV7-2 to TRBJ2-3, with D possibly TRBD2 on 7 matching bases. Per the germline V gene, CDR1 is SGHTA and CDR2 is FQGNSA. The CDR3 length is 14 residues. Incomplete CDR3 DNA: TGTGCGGGGGCGGGTCCCGGGGGGAGAGATACG. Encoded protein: CAGAGPGGRDT. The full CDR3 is CAGAGPGGRDTQYF. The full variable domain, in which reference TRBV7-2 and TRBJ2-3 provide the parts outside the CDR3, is GAGVSQSPSNKVTEKGKDVELRCDPISGHTALYWYRQSLGQGLEFLIYFQGNSAPDKSGLPSDRFSAERTGGSVSTLTIQRTQQEDSAVYLCAGAGPGGRDTQYFGPGTRLTVL.